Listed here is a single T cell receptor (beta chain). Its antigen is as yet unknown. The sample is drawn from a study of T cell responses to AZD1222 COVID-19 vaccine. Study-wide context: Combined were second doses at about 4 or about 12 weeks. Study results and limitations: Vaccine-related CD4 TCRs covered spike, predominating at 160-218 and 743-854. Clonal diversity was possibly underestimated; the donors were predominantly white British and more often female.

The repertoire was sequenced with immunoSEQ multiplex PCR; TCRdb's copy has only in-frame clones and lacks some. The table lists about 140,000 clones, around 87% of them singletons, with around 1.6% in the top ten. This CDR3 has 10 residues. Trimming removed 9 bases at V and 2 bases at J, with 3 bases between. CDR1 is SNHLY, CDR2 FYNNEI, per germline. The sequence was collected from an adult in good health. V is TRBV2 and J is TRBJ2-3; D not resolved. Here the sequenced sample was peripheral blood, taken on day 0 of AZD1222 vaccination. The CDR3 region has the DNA TGTGCCAGACACACAGATACGCAGTATTTT. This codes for CARHTDTQYF.